This T cell receptor (beta chain) stems from a study of shared clonotypes between healthy human individuals. V gave up 5 bases and J gave up 4 bases; unmatched junction bases: 6. This CDR3 has 14 residues. Per germline, CDR1 SGHRS and CDR2 YFSETQ. The study, taken as a whole, reports: Shared clonotypes: approximately 5% naive CD4, around 3.7% naive CD8, 2.3% memory CD4, under 0.45% memory CD8.

Under the authors' procedure: Junction-only sequences without quality scores were provided by ImmunoSEQ, so filtering was different. Measured with immunoSEQ multiplex PCR; TCRdb has only the in-frame clones, and not every one. That table gives V, J and clone size, and the DNA gave D and trimming. Among around 510,000 clones listed, roughly 95% were seen once. Comment on this clone: Its antigen is unknown.

The healthy adult donors were HIV-negative and reported no recent acute infections or vaccinations. The CD4+ fraction was divided into a CD45RA+ naive subset and a CD45RA-negative memory subset. The sequence came from a woman in her 30s in good health. Sequencing used naive CD4+ T cells sorted from blood. The subset here: CD45RA+ positively selected. The gene calls are TRBV5-1 and TRBJ1-2, with TRBD1 matching 9 bases. The CDR3 bases are TGCGCCAGCAGGTATAGGACAGGGGCCTATGGCTACACCTTC. It yields the protein CASRYRTGAYGYTF.